The rows below give T cell receptor beta chains drawn from one sample of a study of shared clonotypes between healthy human individuals. Profiled with immunoSEQ multiplex PCR; TCRdb holds only in-frame clones, not every one. There are 110,000 or so clones in the sample; 55% to 80% occur only once, and about 26% lies in the top ten. The specimen sequenced was memory CD8+ T cells sorted from blood. The source of these receptors is a woman aged 30 to 39 in good health. Each CDR3 is given with its conserved first and last residue. D genes are given only for firm matches. Clone size is shown for a subset of rows, as once, few, many or a class of expanded clone.

clone_size j_call v_call d_call cdr3_aa cdr3_nt
once TRBJ2-7 TRBV9 TRBD1 CASSGGTGGYEQYF TGTGCCAGCAGCGGAGGGACAGGCGGCTACGAGCAGTACTTC
NA TRBJ1-5 TRBV2 TRBD1 CASKRQGADNQPQHF TGTGCCAGCAAACGACAGGGGGCGGACAATCAGCCCCAGCATTTT
many TRBJ2-1 TRBV6-4 NA CASSDGDTGAEQFF TGTGCCAGCAGTGACGGGGATACGGGGGCTGAGCAGTTCTTC
many TRBJ2-7 TRBV6-1 TRBD1 CASSEVGDSSYEQYF TGTGCCAGCAGTGAAGTAGGGGACAGTTCCTACGAGCAGTACTTC
NA TRBJ1-5 TRBV28 NA CASSYPRSNQPQHF TGTGCCAGCAGTTACCCCCGCAGCAATCAGCCCCAGCATTTT
NA TRBJ1-3 TRBV18 TRBD1 CASSSQGAGNTIYF TGTGCCAGCTCATCACAGGGGGCTGGAAACACCATATATTTT
NA TRBJ1-1 TRBV6-1 NA CASSEKWATHTEAFF TGTGCCAGCAGTGAAAAATGGGCGACACACACTGAAGCTTTCTTT
once TRBJ1-2 TRBV6-1 TRBD1 CASYNTGGNYGYTF TGTGCCAGCTATAACACAGGGGGCAACTACGGCTACACCTTC
many TRBJ2-2 TRBV6-6 NA CASSYARPSAGELFF TGTGCCAGCAGTTACGCTCGACCCTCGGCCGGGGAGCTGTTTTTT
NA TRBJ1-5 TRBV28 NA CASSRGGGNQPQHF TGTGCCAGCAGCCGCGGAGGCGGCAATCAGCCCCAGCATTTT
NA TRBJ2-3 TRBV6-6 NA CASSPTAELGTDTQYF TGTGCCAGCAGTCCAACAGCCGAGCTAGGCACAGATACGCAGTATTTT
NA TRBJ1-4 TRBV19 TRBD1 CASIARDRGIAKLFF TGTGCCAGTATTGCCCGGGACAGGGGAATAGCAAAACTGTTTTTT
NA TRBJ2-7 TRBV7-6 NA CASSLAKEFSYEQYF TGTGCCAGCAGCTTAGCAAAGGAGTTTTCCTACGAGCAGTACTTC
few TRBJ2-6 TRBV29-1 NA CSVDDGSGANVLTF TGCAGCGTTGACGATGGCTCTGGGGCCAACGTCCTGACTTTC
many TRBJ2-2 TRBV6-4 NA CASSDSNSGELFF TGTGCCAGCAGTGACTCGAATTCCGGGGAGCTGTTTTTT
NA TRBJ2-7 TRBV6-6 TRBD1 CASSWDRGYGEQYF TGTGCCAGCAGTTGGGACAGGGGTTACGGCGAGCAGTACTTC
NA TRBJ1-1 TRBV27 NA CASSLRPGTEAFF TGTGCCAGCAGTTTACGTCCGGGAACTGAAGCTTTCTTT
NA TRBJ2-3 TRBV10-3 NA CAIKTGRITDTQYF TGTGCCATCAAGACGGGGCGGATCACAGATACGCAGTATTTT
NA TRBJ2-7 TRBV28 TRBD2 CASSPASGRTYEQYF TGTGCCAGCAGTCCCGCTAGCGGGAGGACCTACGAGCAGTACTTC
NA TRBJ2-3 TRBV6-6 NA CASGTLKDTQYF TGTGCCAGCGGGACTCTGAAAGATACGCAGTATTTT
NA TRBJ2-7 TRBV5-4 TRBD2 CASSQVIGTSGYEQYF TGTGCCAGCAGCCAAGTAATAGGGACTAGCGGCTACGAGCAGTACTTC
NA TRBJ1-5 TRBV2 NA CASSEGGSNGNQPQHF TGTGCCAGCAGTGAAGGGGGCAGTAACGGCAATCAGCCCCAGCATTTT
NA TRBJ1-3 TRBV6-6 NA CASSRNSGNTIYF TGTGCCAGCAGTCGGAACTCTGGAAACACCATATATTTT
NA TRBJ2-7 TRBV23-1 NA CASSQSRDKYAYEQYF TGCGCCAGCAGTCAATCCCGGGACAAATACGCCTACGAGCAGTACTTC
NA TRBJ1-1 TRBV25-1 TRBD1 CASSPGTGETEAFF TGTGCCAGCAGTCCGGGGACAGGGGAAACTGAAGCTTTCTTT
many TRBJ2-7 TRBV4-1 NA CASSQASGTPPYEQYF TGCGCCAGCAGCCAAGCCAGCGGGACACCACCCTACGAGCAGTACTTC
NA TRBJ2-6 TRBV19 TRBD1 CASSPGTGSSGANVLTF TGTGCCAGTAGTCCGGGGACAGGAAGCTCTGGGGCCAACGTCCTGACTTTC